This section outlines one TCR beta chain sequence together with its context. Its specific antigen is unknown. Base qualities are not provided; no much larger clone lies one nucleotide away. The data were taken from a study of blood T cell repertoires in COVID-19 (dated by TCRdb to about 2020). For the wider study: The collaborator samples originated in the United States, Italy and Spain and spanned the acute and convalescent phases of COVID-19. The material from the prospective study consisted of cDNA or gDNA derived from T cells, B-cell-depleted T cells, or PBMCs. Subjects who had been exposed to COVID-19, were actively infected with it, or had recovered from it provided the deeply sampled blood TCRbeta repertoires that made up the dataset. The repertoires were released in a freely available public database meant as a resource for research on the immune response to SARS-CoV-2. The samples were drawn from the first 160 participants of the ongoing ImmuneRACE study and from 1,254 subjects provided by 6 global collaborators. Sample metadata almost always included a de-identified subject ID, COVID-19 status, age in years and sex. Where available, HLA class I and class II types were taken from metadata supplied by the sample provider and were not determined by assay-based typing. General findings and caveats noted by the study authors: Clinical and demographic metadata were provided uncurated, with the amount varying by source and participant.

Participants in the prospective study were aged about 18 to 100 years, lived in some 24 United States geographic areas, and enrolled through a virtual design. Cohort assignment in the prospective study relied on participant-reported clinical history from a screening survey and a study questionnaire. Recovered participants in ImmuneRACE Cohort 3 were defined by two consecutive negative NP/OP PCR tests, clearance by a healthcare professional, or resolution of symptoms. In the prospective study, whole blood, serum and a nasopharyngeal or oropharyngeal swab were collected from each participant by mobile phlebotomists. Over a 2-month period, participants in the prospective study had the option of providing additional blood draws and questionnaires. Before DNA extraction, blood samples from the prospective study were shipped at room temperature or frozen. The junction shows trimming of 5 bases on V and 2 bases on J, and the gene matches do not reach 5 bases of it. CDR1 and CDR2, looked up from the germline V gene, are WSHSY and SAAADI. Spanning cysteine to phenylalanine, the CDR3 consists of 16 amino acids. Of all the DNA, just the CDR3 is kept, 48 bases in frame from base 1.

The immunoSEQ Assay, a bias-controlled multiplex PCR, was used to amplify TCRbeta CDR3 regions from genomic DNA. In the original analysis: The number of nucleated cells in each sample was estimated from the amplification of reference gene primers within the assay. To quantify the absolute abundance of each unique TCRbeta CDR3 rearrangement, sequence reads were collapsed and filtered. Productive Simpson clonality was computed per sample as the square root of Simpson's diversity index over productive rearrangements. As stored in TCRdb, this immuneACCESS dataset retains in-frame rearrangements with V and J assigned. A fraction of the clones does not appear; measured against another copy, unresolved V genes explain less than half of the discrepancy, and the remainder lacks a known reason. Clone size and V and J calls were adopted from that table, with D and trimming inferred from the DNA. Within this sample are 250,000 to 300,000 clones, with 89% of them counted one time only. Under 2.5% of the sample goes to the ten largest clones.

This TCR came from a woman aged 60-70 years who had recovered from COVID-19. The sequence is built from TRBV10-2 and TRBJ2-6, with TRBD1 identical over 8 junction bases. Material for sequencing was PBMCs or T cells enriched from blood (not recorded which). CDR3 protein: CASSPIQGAGANVLTF. The DNA sequence is TGCGCCAGCAGTCCAATACAGGGGGCTGGGGCCAACGTCCTGACTTTC.